Here is one T cell receptor beta chain with its context. Its antigen is not known. This record belongs to a study of radiotherapy plus CTLA-4 blockade in lung cancer. Turning to the study itself: Overall, 15% to 20% of patients showed an objective response, while around 34% attained disease control. Findings and limits, study-wide: In blood, early T cell clone dynamics reportedly predicted response best, together with interferon-beta. TCR clones of tumor origin grew in blood after radiotherapy plus ipilimumab.

The V gene's germline CDR1 is SGHRS and CDR2 YFSETQ. The CDR3 is 15 amino acids. The V gene lost 5 bases and the J gene lost 4 bases, with 16 bases spanning the gap. Measured with immunoSEQ multiplex PCR; TCRdb has only the in-frame clones, and not every one. The data show tens of thousands of clones, 55% to 80% seen once. This clonotype originated in a human donor with non-small cell lung cancer who had a complete response to radiotherapy plus ipilimumab. The chain is built from TRBV5-1 and TRBJ1-5; D remains ambiguous. Here the sequenced sample was peripheral blood, taken from a patient treated with radiotherapy plus ipilimumab. In DNA, the CDR3 is TGCGCCAGCAGGGCCGGAGACGGTCAAAATCAGCCCCAGCATTTT. Translation: CASRAGDGQNQPQHF.